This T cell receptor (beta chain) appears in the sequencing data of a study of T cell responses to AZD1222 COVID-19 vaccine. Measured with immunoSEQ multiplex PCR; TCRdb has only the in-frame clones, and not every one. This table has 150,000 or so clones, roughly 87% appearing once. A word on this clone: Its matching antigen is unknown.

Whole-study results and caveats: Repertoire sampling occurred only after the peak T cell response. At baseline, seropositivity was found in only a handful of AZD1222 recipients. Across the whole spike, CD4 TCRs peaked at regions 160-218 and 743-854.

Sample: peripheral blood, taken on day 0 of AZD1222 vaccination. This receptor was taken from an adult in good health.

The CDR3 nucleotides read TGTGCCAGTTCCAGGGGCGGTGGAAACACCATATATTTT. Residues: CASSRGGGNTIYF. The V and J genes are TRBV5-6 and TRBJ1-3, with a tentative D call TRBD1 (6 bases). From germline, CDR1 is SGHDT and CDR2 YYEEEE. There are 13 residues in the CDR3. V lost 8 bases and J lost 3, with 12 bases in between.